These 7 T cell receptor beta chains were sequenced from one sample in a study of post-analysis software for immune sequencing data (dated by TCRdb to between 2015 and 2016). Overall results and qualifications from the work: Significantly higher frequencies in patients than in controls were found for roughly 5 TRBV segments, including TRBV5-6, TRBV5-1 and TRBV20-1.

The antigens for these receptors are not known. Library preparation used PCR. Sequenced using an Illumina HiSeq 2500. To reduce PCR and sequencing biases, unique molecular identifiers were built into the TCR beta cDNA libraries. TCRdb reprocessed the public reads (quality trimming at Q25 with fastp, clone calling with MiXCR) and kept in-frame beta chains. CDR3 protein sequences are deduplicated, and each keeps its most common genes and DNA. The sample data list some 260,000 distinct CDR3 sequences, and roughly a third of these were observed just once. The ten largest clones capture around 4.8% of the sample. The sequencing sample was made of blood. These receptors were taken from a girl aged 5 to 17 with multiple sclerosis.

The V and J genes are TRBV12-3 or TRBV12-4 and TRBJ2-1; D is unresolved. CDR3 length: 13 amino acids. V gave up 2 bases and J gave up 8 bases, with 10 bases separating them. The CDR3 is CASSLYSGDEQFF. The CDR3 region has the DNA TGTGCCAGCAGTTTATACAGTGGGGATGAGCAGTTCTTC.

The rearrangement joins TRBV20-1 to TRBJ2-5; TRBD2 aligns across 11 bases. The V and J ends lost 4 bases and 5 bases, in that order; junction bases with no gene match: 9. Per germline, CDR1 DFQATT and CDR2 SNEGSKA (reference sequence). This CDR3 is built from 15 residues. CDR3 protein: CSATDSGGAQETQYF. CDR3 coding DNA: TGCAGTGCTACTGATAGCGGGGGGGCCCAGGAGACCCAGTACTTC.

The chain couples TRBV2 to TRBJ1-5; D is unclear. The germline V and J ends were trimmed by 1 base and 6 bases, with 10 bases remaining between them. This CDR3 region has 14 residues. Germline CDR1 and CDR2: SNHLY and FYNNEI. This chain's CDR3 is CASSEERVAQPQHF. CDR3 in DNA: TGTGCCAGCAGTGAAGAGAGGGTAGCTCAGCCCCAGCATTTT.

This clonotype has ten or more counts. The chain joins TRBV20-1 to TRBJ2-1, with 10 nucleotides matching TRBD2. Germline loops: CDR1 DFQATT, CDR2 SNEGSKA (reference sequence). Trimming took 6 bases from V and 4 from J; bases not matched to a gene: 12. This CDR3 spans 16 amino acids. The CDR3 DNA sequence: TGCAGTGCGGAGGAGCTTGGACTAGCGGATTACAATGAGCAGTTCTTC. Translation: CSAEELGLADYNEQFF.

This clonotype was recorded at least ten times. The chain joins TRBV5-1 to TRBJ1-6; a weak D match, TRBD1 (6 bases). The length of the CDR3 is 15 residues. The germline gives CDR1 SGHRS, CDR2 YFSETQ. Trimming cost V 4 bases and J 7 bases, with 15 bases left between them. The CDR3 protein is CASSDRRGGNSPLHF. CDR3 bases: TGCGCCAGCAGCGACCGCAGGGGAGGCAATTCACCCCTCCACTTT. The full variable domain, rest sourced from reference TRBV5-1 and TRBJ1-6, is KAGVTQTPRYLIKTRGQQVTLSCSPISGHRSVSWYQQTPGQGLQFLFEYFSETQRNKGNFPGRFSGRQFSNSRSEMNVSTLELGDSALYLCASSDRRGGNSPLHFGNGTRLTVT.

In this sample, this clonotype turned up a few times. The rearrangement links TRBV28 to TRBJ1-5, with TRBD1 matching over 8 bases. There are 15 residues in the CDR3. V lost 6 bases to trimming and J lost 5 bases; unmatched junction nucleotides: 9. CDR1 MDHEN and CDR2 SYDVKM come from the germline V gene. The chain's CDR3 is CASSGWQGADQPQHF. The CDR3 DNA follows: TGTGCCAGCAGCGGATGGCAGGGGGCGGATCAGCCCCAGCATTTT.

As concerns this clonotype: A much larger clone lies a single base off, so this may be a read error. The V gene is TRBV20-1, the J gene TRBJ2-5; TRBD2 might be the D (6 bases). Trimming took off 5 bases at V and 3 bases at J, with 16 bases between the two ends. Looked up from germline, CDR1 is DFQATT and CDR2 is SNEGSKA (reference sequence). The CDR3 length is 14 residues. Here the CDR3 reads CSAPGGIAEETQYF. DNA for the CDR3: TGCAGTGCTCCCGGCGGGATAGCGGAAGAGACCCAGTACTTC.